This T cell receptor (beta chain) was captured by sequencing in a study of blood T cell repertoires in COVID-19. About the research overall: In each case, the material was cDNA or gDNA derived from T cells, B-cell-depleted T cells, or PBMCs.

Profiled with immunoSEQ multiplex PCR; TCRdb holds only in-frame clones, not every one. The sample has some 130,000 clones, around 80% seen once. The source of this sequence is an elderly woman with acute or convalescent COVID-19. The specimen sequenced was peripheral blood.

In DNA form, the CDR3 reads TGTGCCTGGACGGAGGGCCCTCTGGGCTATGGCTACACCTTC. Its translation: CAWTEGPLGYGYTF. The chain has TRBV30 and TRBJ1-2; D is undetermined. Per the germline V gene, CDR1 is GTSNPN and CDR2 is SVGIG (reference sequence). The V end lost 4 bases, the J end lost 4 bases, and 16 bases lay between the germline ends. This CDR3 region has 14 residues. Combining the CDR3 with reference TRBV30 and TRBJ1-2 gives the whole variable domain SQTIHQWPATLVQPVGSPLSLECTVEGTSNPNLYWYRQAAGRGLQLLFYSVGIGQISSEVPQNLSASRPQDRQFILSSKKLLLSDSGFYLCAWTEGPLGYGYTFGSGTRLTVV.